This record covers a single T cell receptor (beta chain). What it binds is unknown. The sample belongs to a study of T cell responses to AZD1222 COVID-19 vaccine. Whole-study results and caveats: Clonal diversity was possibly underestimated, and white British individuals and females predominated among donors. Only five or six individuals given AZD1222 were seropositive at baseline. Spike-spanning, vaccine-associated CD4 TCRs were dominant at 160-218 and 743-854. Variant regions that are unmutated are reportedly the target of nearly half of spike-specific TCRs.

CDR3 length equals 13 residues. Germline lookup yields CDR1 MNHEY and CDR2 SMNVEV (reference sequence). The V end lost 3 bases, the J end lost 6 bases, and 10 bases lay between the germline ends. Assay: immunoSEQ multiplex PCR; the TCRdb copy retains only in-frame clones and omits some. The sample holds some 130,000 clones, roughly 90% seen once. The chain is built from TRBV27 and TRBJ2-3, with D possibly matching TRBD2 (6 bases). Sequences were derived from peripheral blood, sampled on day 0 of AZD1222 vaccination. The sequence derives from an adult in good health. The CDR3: CASSFGTADTQYF. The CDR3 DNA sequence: TGTGCCAGCAGTTTTGGGACTGCGGATACGCAGTATTTT.